These 29 T cell receptor beta chains came from one sample sequenced in a study of CD8 T cells in Susac syndrome. Random-hexamer reverse transcription was applied to roughly 0.5 to 1 ug RNA. TCRdb re-called the immunoSEQ multiplex PCR reads with MiXCR, one entry per CDR3 protein. Of 150,000 to 200,000 distinct CDR3 sequences listed, just over 90% are singletons. The sequenced sample was CD4+ T cells from PBMCs. Receptors originate from a human donor in good health.

The V call is TRBV4-1, the J call TRBJ1-5; the D gene is possibly TRBD1 (5 bases). Germline V CDR1 and CDR2: MGHRA, YSYEKL. The length of the CDR3 is 15 residues. V lost 0 bases and J 3 bases, leaving 9 bases between the germline ends. The CDR3 loop reads CASSQETGHNQPQHF. CDR3 in DNA: TGCGCCAGCAGCCAAGAAACAGGCCACAATCAGCCCCAGCATTTT.

The chain links TRBV27 to TRBJ2-1, with D maybe TRBD2 (6 bases). The CDR3 runs to 15 residues. V gave up 8 bases and J gave up 10 bases, with 24 bases separating them. The germline gives CDR1 MNHEY, CDR2 SMNVEV (reference sequence). CDR3 protein: CASRTLGGPPREQFF. CDR3 nucleotide sequence: TGTGCCAGCCGGACCCTCGGGGGACCTCCGCGGGAGCAGTTCTTC.

The chain joins TRBV5-1 to TRBJ2-2; D may be TRBD1 or TRBD2 (6 bases each). Germline CDR1 reads SGHRS; CDR2 reads YFSETQ. This CDR3 contains 15 residues. V was shortened by 3 bases and J by 3 bases, with 12 bases between the two germline ends. CDR3 loop: CASSSRGPHTGELFF. CDR3 DNA: TGCGCCAGCAGCTCCCGGGGGCCCCACACCGGGGAGCTGTTTTTT.

This chain joins TRBV30 and TRBJ2-3; 7 bases line up with TRBD1. CDR3 length: 15 amino acids. CDR1 is GTSNPN and CDR2 is SVGIG in the germline V gene (reference sequence). Germline trimming cut 2 bases from V and 2 bases from J; bases unmatched to any gene: 7. CDR3: CAWSRQGDATDTQYF. DNA of the CDR3: TGTGCCTGGAGTCGTCAGGGGGATGCCACAGATACGCAGTATTTT. Drawing the rest from reference TRBV30 and TRBJ2-3, the complete variable domain is SQTIHQWPATLVQPVGSPLSLECTVEGTSNPNLYWYRQAAGRGLQLLFYSVGIGQISSEVPQNLSASRPQDRQFILSSKKLLLSDSGFYLCAWSRQGDATDTQYFGPGTRLTVL.

The chain is built from TRBV5-1 and TRBJ1-2, with D hard to call. The CDR3 runs to 14 residues. Germline V CDR1 and CDR2: SGHRS, YFSETQ. Trimming cost V 4 bases and J 5 bases, with 15 bases left between them. CDR3 coding DNA: TGCGCCAGCAGCCAATCGACGGGTCTTTATGGCTACACCTTC. Its protein product is CASSQSTGLYGYTF.

The J gene is TRBJ2-5, the V gene TRBV10-3, with D perhaps TRBD1 (6 bases). Looked up from germline, CDR1 is ENHRY and CDR2 is SYGVKD. The CDR3 is made up of 13 amino acids. V was trimmed by 6 bases and J by 2 bases, leaving 10 bases between them. CDR3 amino acids: CAISRDTQETQYF. In DNA, the CDR3 is TGTGCCATCAGCAGGGACACTCAAGAGACCCAGTACTTC.

V usage is TRBV7-2 and J usage is TRBJ2-1; the D is unclear. Germline V gene lookup returns CDR1 SGHTA and CDR2 FQGNSA. V lost 3 bases and J lost 0, with 6 bases in between. The CDR3 is 14 residues long. The CDR3 nucleotides are TGTGCCAGCAGCTTCCGGAGCTCCTACAATGAGCAGTTCTTC. Translation: CASSFRSSYNEQFF.

This sequence joins TRBV3-1 and TRBJ1-3; no reliable D call. The CDR3 runs to 12 residues. V shed 4 bases and J shed 3 bases, with 4 bases lying between them. The germline CDR1 and CDR2 sequences are LGHDT and YNNKEL (reference sequence). The CDR3 is CASSPDGNTIYF. The CDR3 coding sequence is TGTGCCAGCAGCCCCGATGGAAACACCATATATTTT.

This chain uses TRBV29-1 with TRBJ2-3; 8 bases fit TRBD2. With 3 bases clipped from V and 1 base from J, the junction kept 3 bases outside the gene matches. Germline assignment: CDR1 SQVTM and CDR2 ANQGSEA. This CDR3 contains 14 residues. In DNA form, the CDR3 reads TGCAGCGTTGATCGAGCGGGGGGCACAGATACGCAGTATTTT. It is translated as CSVDRAGGTDTQYF.

The gene calls are TRBV15 and TRBJ1-5; 8 positions match TRBD1. After removal of 8 bases from V and 7 bases from J, the junction contained 13 bases not matched to a gene. Per the germline V gene, CDR1 is LNHNV and CDR2 is YYDKDF (reference sequence). This CDR3 has 15 amino acids. The DNA of the CDR3 is TGTGCCACCTCTTCTCCAGGACAGGGATTCCAGCCCCAGCATTTT. This sequence encodes CATSSPGQGFQPQHF.

This chain uses TRBV12-3 or TRBV12-4 with TRBJ1-5; D unresolved. V was shortened by 7 bases and J by 5 bases, with 15 bases between the two germline ends. The CDR3 has 14 residues. The CDR3 loop is CASKGRFLDQPQHF. CDR3 DNA: TGTGCCAGCAAAGGTCGGTTCCTCGATCAGCCCCAGCATTTT.

CDR3 in amino acids: CASSLGDRGRTGELFF. CDR3 coding DNA: TGTGCCAGCAGCTTGGGCGACAGGGGGCGAACCGGGGAGCTGTTTTTT. This sequence joins TRBV7-2 and TRBJ2-2; 10 bases line up with TRBD1. Trimming at V came to 3 bases and at J to 5 bases, leaving 6 bases not matched to a gene. The germline V gene encodes CDR1 SGHTA and CDR2 FQGNSA. CDR3 length: 16 amino acids.

The CDR3: CSASPRRIVTDTQYF. The CDR3 nucleotides read TGCAGTGCTAGCCCCAGGAGGATTGTCACAGATACGCAGTATTTT. The chain is built from TRBV20-1 and TRBJ2-3; TRBD2 is a possible D gene (5 bases). The CDR3 sequence is 15 residues long. V was shortened by 3 bases and J by 2 bases, with 15 bases between the two germline ends. Germline V gene sequence: CDR1 DFQATT, CDR2 SNEGSKA (reference sequence).

The J gene is TRBJ1-6, the V gene TRBV5-4; 7 nucleotides align to TRBD1. Germline loops: CDR1 SGHNT, CDR2 YYREEE (reference sequence). This CDR3 region has 15 residues. V was clipped by 1 base and J by 5 bases; unmatched bases: 3. CDR3 nucleotides: TGTGCCAGCAGCTTGACAGGGGTCAATAATTCACCCCTCCACTTT. Translating gives CASSLTGVNNSPLHF.

The rearrangement joins TRBV25-1 to TRBJ1-1; D is ambiguous. V was cut by 2 bases and J by 10 bases, with 17 bases left in between. The V gene's germline CDR1 is MGHDK and CDR2 SYGVNS. The CDR3 has 14 residues. CDR3 DNA: TGTGCCAGCAGTGAAACCCCCGGCGGCCCTGGAGCTTTCTTT. Translating it yields CASSETPGGPGAFF.

CDR3 sequence (DNA): TGTGCCAGCAGCCAGTTGGGCACTGAAGCTTTCTTT. Its protein is CASSQLGTEAFF. The chain employs TRBV3-1 and TRBJ1-1; no clear D gene. Between the trimmed V and J ends, which lost 3 bases and 4 bases, there was a span of 6 bases. The germline V gene has CDR1 LGHDT and CDR2 YNNKEL (reference sequence). The CDR3 spans 12 residues.

V and J are TRBV6-5 and TRBJ1-6; the D is unclear. Trimming took off 2 bases at V and 1 base at J, with 12 bases between the two ends. Germline V gene data show CDR1 as MNHEY and CDR2 as SVGAGI. This CDR3 comprises 17 residues. CDR3 nucleotides: TGTGCCAGCAGTTACGGCGGTGGTGGATCCTATAATTCACCCCTCCACTTT. Residues: CASSYGGGGSYNSPLHF.

V gene TRBV20-1 combines with J gene TRBJ1-2; D is possibly TRBD1 (5 bases). V shed 1 base and J shed 5 bases, with 11 bases lying between them. The CDR3 has 13 amino acids. The germline gives CDR1 DFQATT, CDR2 SNEGSKA (reference sequence). The CDR3, as DNA: TGCAGTGCTAGAGCAGGGATGGGGTATGGCTACACCTTC. It is translated as CSARAGMGYGYTF.

This rearrangement joins TRBV7-2 to TRBJ1-5, with 9 bases fitting TRBD1. CDR1 is SGHTA and CDR2 is FQGNSA in the germline V gene. Germline trimming cut 5 bases from V and 5 bases from J; bases unmatched to any gene: 10. This CDR3 spans 16 amino acids. This CDR3 reads CASSPGGQGWDQPQHF. The CDR3 DNA reads as TGTGCCAGCAGCCCTGGAGGACAGGGGTGGGATCAGCCCCAGCATTTT.

This chain connects TRBV3-1 to TRBJ2-2; D may match TRBD1 or TRBD2 (6 bases each). V lost 4 bases, J lost 7 bases, and 19 bases lay in between. The CDR3 loop spans 16 amino acids. CDR1 and CDR2 (germline): LGHDT, YNNKEL (reference sequence). Here the CDR3 reads CASSPTAGGPGGELFF. The CDR3 DNA is TGTGCCAGCAGCCCGACCGCTGGGGGGCCTGGCGGGGAGCTGTTTTTT.

The chain has TRBV3-1 and TRBJ1-2, with D maybe TRBD1 (6 bases). Germline CDR1 reads LGHDT; CDR2 reads YNNKEL (reference sequence). The V end was cut by 4 bases, the J end by 3 bases, with 12 bases between. The CDR3 is 14 amino acids. The CDR3 reads CASSPSDRDYGYTF. CDR3 bases: TGTGCCAGCAGCCCCTCGGACAGAGACTATGGCTACACCTTC.

The chain carries TRBV29-1 and TRBJ2-3; no clear D. Germline V gives CDR1 SQVTM, CDR2 ANQGSEA. The CDR3 loop spans 17 amino acids. V dropped 1 base and J dropped 0 bases, with 17 bases sitting between them. The CDR3 nucleotides are TGCAGCGTTGAAGCAAGTTTGAGCAGCTCTAGCACAGATACGCAGTATTTT. Protein product: CSVEASLSSSSTDTQYF.

Concerning this clonotype itself: The junction departs from germline at one end; a sequencing error may be responsible. The chain carries TRBV23-1 and TRBJ1-2; no clear D gene. TRBV23-1 carries the ORF label, with uncertain function. The CDR3 loop spans 12 amino acids. The CDR3 protein is CARRTRNYGYTF. The CDR3, as DNA: TGTGCTAGAAGGACTAGAAACTATGGCTACACCTTC.

This sequence joins TRBV2 and TRBJ2-5; D is perhaps TRBD1 or TRBD2 (5 bases each). V was shortened by 10 bases and J by 4 bases, with 16 bases between the two germline ends. This CDR3 spans 13 amino acids. Germline-derived CDR1 and CDR2 are SNHLY and FYNNEI. CDR3 nucleotide sequence: TGTGCCACCAACCGGGACCCAGGAGAGACCCAGTACTTC. Protein: CATNRDPGETQYF. The full variable domain, completed using reference TRBV2 and TRBJ2-5, is EPEVTQTPSHQVTQMGQEVILRCVPISNHLYFYWYRQILGQKVEFLVSFYNNEISEKSEIFDDQFSVERPDGSNFTLKIRSTKLEDSAMYFCATNRDPGETQYFGPGTRLLVL.

The chain recombines TRBV12-3 or TRBV12-4 with TRBJ1-1, with D perhaps TRBD1 (5 bases). This CDR3 is 13 amino acids long. The germline V and J ends were trimmed by 3 bases and 3 bases, with 8 bases remaining between them. The DNA of the CDR3 is TGTGCCAGCAGTTTTGCGGGGGACACTGAAGCTTTCTTT. Translation gives CASSFAGDTEAFF.

This clonotype was detected a few times. The chain combines TRBV9 with TRBJ1-3, with 11 nucleotides matching TRBD1. The CDR3 loop spans 17 amino acids. V was clipped by 4 bases and J by 0 bases; unmatched bases: 6. Looked up from germline, CDR1 is SGDLS and CDR2 is YYNGEE. Here the CDR3 DNA reads TGTGCCAGCAGCTTAACCGGGACAGGGGGCTCTGGAAACACCATATATTTT. Amino acid sequence: CASSLTGTGGSGNTIYF.

This chain links TRBV5-1 with TRBJ1-2; no definite D call. From germline, CDR1 is SGHRS and CDR2 YFSETQ. This CDR3 is 11 amino acids long. Trimming took off 0 bases at V and 14 bases at J, with 11 bases between the two ends. The CDR3 DNA reads as TGCGCCAGCAGCTTGGGCCTTACACGGACCTTC. Protein: CASSLGLTRTF.

The chain combines TRBV5-1 with TRBJ2-1, with 11 bases matching TRBD1. The CDR3 is made up of 16 amino acids. V lost 3 bases, J lost 5 bases, and 7 bases stayed unmatched. CDR1 and CDR2 from the germline V gene are SGHRS and YFSETQ. In DNA, the CDR3 is TGCGCCAGCAGCTCGCCCGGGACAGGGGGGAACAATGAGCAGTTCTTC. It specifies CASSSPGTGGNNEQFF.

The chain joins TRBV20-1 to TRBJ2-3; 12 bases agree with TRBD2. CDR3 length: 15 amino acids. Unmatched junction bases numbered 3, after V lost 3 bases and J lost 2 bases. CDR1 and CDR2 from the germline V gene are DFQATT and SNEGSKA (reference sequence). In DNA form, the CDR3 reads TGCAGTGCTAGGAGACTAGCGGGGGCCACAGATACGCAGTATTTT. It encodes CSARRLAGATDTQYF.